The 23 T cell receptor beta chains given below trace back to one sample, sequenced in a study of T cell responses to AZD1222 COVID-19 vaccine. The data were produced by immunoSEQ multiplex PCR, yet TCRdb's version contains in-frame clones alone and is incomplete. The sample records approximately 150,000 clones, roughly 90% being singletons. Sequenced here: peripheral blood, sampled 28 days after the second AZD1222 dose. The receptors were sampled from an adult who received the AZD1222 COVID-19 vaccine.

This clone was observed a single time. J is TRBJ2-2 and V is TRBV11-2; D uncertain. The germline gives CDR1 SGHAT, CDR2 FQNNGV. The CDR3 length is 12 residues. For the CDR3, the DNA is TGTGGCTTGGGTGGTGACACCGGGGAGCTGTTTTTT. This gives the protein CGLGGDTGELFF.

The gene calls are TRBV3-1 (or the pseudogene TRBV3-2) and TRBJ1-1, with 7 nucleotides matching TRBD1. The CDR3 contains 14 residues. The V and J ends lost 2 bases and 6 bases, in that order; junction bases with no gene match: 6. CDR1 is LGHDT and CDR2 is YNNKEL in the germline V gene (reference sequence). In nucleotides, the CDR3 is TGTGCCAGCAGCCAAATCACAGGGGCAGCTGAAGCTTTCTTT. Its translation: CASSQITGAAEAFF.

As for this clone: Additional DNA sequences in this sample encode the identical CDR3. This chain links TRBV12-3 or TRBV12-4 with TRBJ2-1; D is unresolved. Trimming removed 1 base from V and 7 bases from J, with 5 bases in between. CDR3 size: 12 residues. The DNA of the CDR3 is TGTGCCAGCAGTTTAGGGGGAAATGAGCAGTTCTTC. Translation: CASSLGGNEQFF.

In this sample, this clone turned up a few times. This sequence joins TRBV10-1 and TRBJ2-7, with 12 bases matching TRBD2. The V gene's germline CDR1 is WNHNN and CDR2 SYGVQD (reference sequence). V gave up 0 bases and J gave up 2 bases; unmatched junction bases: 2. This CDR3 spans 16 amino acids. The CDR3 DNA follows: TGCGCCAGCAGTGAGTCGACTAGCGGGAGCGCCTACGAGCAGTACTTC. Protein: CASSESTSGSAYEQYF.

This chain joins TRBV6-5 and TRBJ1-5; perhaps TRBD1 as D (6 bases). Germline V gene data show CDR1 as MNHEY and CDR2 as SVGAGI. Trimming pared 5 bases from V and 7 bases from J, leaving 15 bases between. The CDR3 runs to 14 residues. CDR3 residues: CASSTPQGWQPQHF. The CDR3 DNA is TGTGCCAGCAGTACCCCACAGGGCTGGCAGCCCCAGCATTTT.

This clone was seen once. The chain has TRBV2 and TRBJ2-1; TRBD2 agrees at 14 bases. The junction had 4 bases not matched to a gene; V was cut back by 5 bases and J by 7 bases. Germline V gene data show CDR1 as SNHLY and CDR2 as FYNNEI. The CDR3 extends over 15 amino acids. The CDR3, as DNA: TGTGCCAGCAGTCGACTAGCGGGAGGGTCTAATGAGCAGTTCTTC. Its protein product is CASSRLAGGSNEQFF.

This clone was observed once. The V gene is TRBV2, the J gene TRBJ2-1; D uncertain. Germline V gene sequence: CDR1 SNHLY, CDR2 FYNNEI. V lost 6 bases and J lost 2, with 14 bases in between. The CDR3 sequence is 15 residues long. The CDR3 DNA follows: TGTGCCAGCAGCGGCGACTCGGCTCCCTACAATGAGCAGTTCTTC. Protein product: CASSGDSAPYNEQFF.

This chain uses TRBV27 with TRBJ1-2; a weak D match, TRBD1 (5 bases). Germline CDR1 and CDR2: MNHEY and SMNVEV (reference sequence). The CDR3 covers 14 residues. Trimming took off 3 bases at V and 7 bases at J, with 15 bases between the two ends. Here the CDR3 DNA reads TGTGCCAGCAGTTTGGGGGGACCTCGGCCTGGCTACACCTTC. Protein product: CASSLGGPRPGYTF.

The genes are TRBV27 and TRBJ2-7, with no clear D. From germline, CDR1 is MNHEY and CDR2 SMNVEV (reference sequence). Trimming shortened V by 10 bases and J by 0 bases, and 13 bases separated the two germline ends. The CDR3 is 13 amino acids. The CDR3 nucleotides read TGTGCCACCTCCGTAAGGAGCTCCTACGAGCAGTACTTC. This translates into CATSVRSSYEQYF.

V and J are TRBV18 and TRBJ1-2; D is unclear. The CDR3 contains 13 residues. Germline CDR1 and CDR2: KGHSH and LQKENI. Trimming pared 3 bases from V and 8 bases from J, leaving 13 bases between. DNA for the CDR3: TGTGCCAGCTCACCGGTAACAGCGGGGGGCTACACCTTC. Its translation is CASSPVTAGGYTF.

This chain links TRBV9 with TRBJ1-1; 7 bases map to TRBD1. V shed 0 bases, J shed 6 bases, and the junction held 8 bases outside the gene matches. The CDR3 has 15 amino acids. Germline lookup yields CDR1 SGDLS and CDR2 YYNGEE. CDR3 residues: CASSVVVPGGPEAFF. CDR3 coding DNA: TGTGCCAGCAGCGTAGTAGTCCCAGGGGGACCTGAAGCTTTCTTT.

CDR3 coding DNA: TGTGCCAGCAGCCAACTCACTGAAGCTTTCTTT. Translation gives CASSQLTEAFF. The chain is built from TRBV11-2 and TRBJ1-1; D unresolved. Germline V gene sequence: CDR1 SGHAT, CDR2 FQNNGV. V gave up 5 bases and J gave up 4 bases, with 5 bases separating them. CDR3 length: 11 amino acids.

This chain links TRBV11-2 with TRBJ2-6; 7 bases map to TRBD1. Germline V CDR1 and CDR2: SGHAT, FQNNGV. This CDR3 region has 17 residues. Losses at the gene ends were 2 bases for V and 1 base for J; bases not matched to a gene: 5. The CDR3 DNA reads TGTGCCAGCAGCTTATCAGGGGGACGATCTGGGGCCAACGTCCTGACTTTC. Amino acids: CASSLSGGRSGANVLTF. Full variable domain (outside the CDR3, taken from reference TRBV11-2 and TRBJ2-6): EAGVAQSPRYKIIEKRQSVAFWCNPISGHATLYWYQQILGQGPKLLIQFQNNGVVDDSQLPKDRFSAERLKGVDSTLKIQPAKLEDSAVYLCASSLSGGRSGANVLTFGAGSRLTVL.

This clone showed up just once. This chain uses TRBV29-1 with TRBJ2-5; TRBD2 might be the D (7 bases). The germline V and J ends were trimmed by 6 bases and 4 bases, with 15 bases remaining between them. The CDR3 runs 13 residues. Germline lookup yields CDR1 SQVTM and CDR2 ANQGSEA. DNA of the CDR3: TGCAGCGTAGATAAGGGGGGGCGAGAGACCCAGTACTTC. This encodes CSVDKGGRETQYF.

This clone is a singleton in its sample. V is TRBV7-4 and J is TRBJ2-1, with 12 positions matching TRBD2. The CDR3 runs 16 residues. Germline V gene lookup returns CDR1 SGHVT and CDR2 SQSDAQ. Trimming took 4 bases from V and 7 from J; bases not matched to a gene: 8. CDR3 sequence (DNA): TGTGCCAGCAGCTCCCTTCTAGCGGGAGGGCCGAATGAGCAGTTCTTC. Translating it yields CASSSLLAGGPNEQFF.

CDR3 bases: TGTGCCTGGGAAAGGACAGAGAACACTGAAGCTTTCTTT. Residues: CAWERTENTEAFF. The rearrangement joins TRBV30 to TRBJ1-1, with a possible D match to TRBD1 (6 bases). This CDR3 has 13 amino acids. Germline lookup yields CDR1 GTSNPN and CDR2 SVGIG (reference sequence). V shed 5 bases and J shed 1 base, with 11 bases lying between them.

The count of this clone is one. This rearrangement joins TRBV27 to TRBJ2-2; TRBD2 matches 14 bases. J lost 3 bases, V lost 5 bases, and 2 bases had no gene match. The CDR3 totals 16 residues. Germline V gene sequence: CDR1 MNHEY, CDR2 SMNVEV (reference sequence). CDR3: CASSMTSGRDTGELFF. The DNA of the CDR3 is TGTGCCAGCAGTATGACTAGCGGGAGGGACACCGGGGAGCTGTTTTTT.

The gene calls are TRBV21-1 and TRBJ2-1. TRBV21-1 is recorded as a pseudogene. There are 12 residues in the CDR3. DNA for the CDR3: TGTGCCAGCAGCAATACCCCCCATGAGCAGTTCTTC. Amino acids: CASSNTPHEQFF.

The gene calls are TRBV6-1 and TRBJ1-5; possibly TRBD1 for D (6 bases). This CDR3 is 16 amino acids long. Between the trimmed V and J ends, which lost 0 bases and 6 bases, there was a span of 15 bases. Germline assignment: CDR1 MNHNS and CDR2 SASEGT. The CDR3 nucleotides are TGTGCCAGCAGTGAAGCAGGTCAGGGGATCGGTCAGCCCCAGCATTTT. Its protein product is CASSEAGQGIGQPQHF.

The genes are TRBV7-6 and TRBJ2-7; D is perhaps TRBD2 (6 bases). V was clipped by 8 bases and J by 7 bases, with 21 bases between them. From germline, CDR1 is SGHVS and CDR2 FNYEAQ. CDR3 length: 14 residues. In nucleotides, the CDR3 is TGTGCCAGCGGGCCCCTAGCGCTCTTGGGAGAGCAGTACTTC. It encodes CASGPLALLGEQYF.

This clone was observed a handful of times. V and J are TRBV11-2 and TRBJ1-2; unclear D gene. Trimming stripped 4 bases from V and 8 bases from J, with 8 bases between. Germline values: CDR1 SGHAT, CDR2 FQNNGV. The CDR3 totals 11 residues. CDR3 region: CASSSYTGYTF. The CDR3 region has the DNA TGTGCCAGCAGCTCCTATACGGGCTACACCTTC.

The chain couples TRBV10-3 to TRBJ1-5, with D possibly matching TRBD1 (5 bases). This CDR3 region has 13 residues. Per germline, CDR1 ENHRY and CDR2 SYGVKD. V dropped 4 bases and J dropped 5 bases, with 9 bases sitting between them. The CDR3 coding sequence is TGTGCCATCAGTGGTGACAGAGATCAGCCCCAGCATTTT. It yields the protein CAISGDRDQPQHF.

This rearrangement joins TRBV6-1 to TRBJ1-2; D gene uncertain. The germline V gene has CDR1 MNHNS and CDR2 SASEGT. The CDR3 is 12 amino acids. Trimming shortened V by 1 base and J by 4 bases, and 4 bases separated the two germline ends. As DNA, the CDR3 is TGTGCCAGCAGTGAAGACAGCTATGGCTACACCTTC. Translated: CASSEDSYGYTF.